Below, 20 T cell receptor beta chains from the same sample are listed, as sequenced in a study of cytomegalovirus exposure and HLA in healthy donors. Primers: 60 Vbeta forward and 13 Jbeta reverse. Profiling relied on immunoSEQ multiplex PCR, and the TCRdb table lists in-frame clones only, not all of them. The table records about 190,000 clones, 80% of them present only once. Sequencing was done on a sample of PBMCs. The receptor source for this set is a boy aged 10-17 years in good health and CMV-seronegative.

Concerning this clone itself: This CDR3 fails to terminate in the conserved phenylalanine or tryptophan, so it likely reflects a read error. The chain links TRBV6-1 to TRBJ1-1, with a possible D match to TRBD1 (5 bases). V was cut by 1 base and J by 0 bases, with 9 bases left in between. The CDR3 length is 15 residues. Germline V gives CDR1 MNHNS, CDR2 SASEGT. CDR3 DNA sequence: TGTGCCAGCAGTGAAGAGGGGCCCATGAACACTGAAGCTTTCCTT. Translation: CASSEEGPMNTEAFL.

The chain carries TRBV6-5 and TRBJ2-5; 8 bases match TRBD1. The end of the DNA fits TRBJ2-7 better, so the J call may be wrong. The CDR3 spans 13 residues. Germline lookup yields CDR1 MNHEY and CDR2 SVGAGI. CDR3 residues: CASSRDRTYEQYF. Here the CDR3 DNA reads TGTGCCAGCAGCCGGGACAGGACCTACGAGCAGTACTTC.

This chain's CDR3 is CASSLYPRDYTDTQYF. The CDR3 region has the DNA TGCGCCAGCAGCTTGTATCCCCGGGATTACACAGATACGCAGTATTTT. V usage is TRBV5-1 and J usage is TRBJ2-3, with D possibly matching TRBD2 (5 bases). The germline V gene encodes CDR1 SGHRS and CDR2 YFSETQ. Trimming took 1 base from V and 2 from J, leaving 14 bases between them. The CDR3 is made up of 16 amino acids.

The chain is built from TRBV7-9 and TRBJ2-7; the D is unclear. Germline CDR1 SEHNR, CDR2 FQNEAQ (reference sequence). This CDR3 spans 15 amino acids. V was trimmed by 5 bases and J by 2 bases, leaving 16 bases between them. The CDR3 region is CASSQAMYGTYEQYF. The DNA for the CDR3 is TGTGCCAGCAGCCAGGCGATGTATGGCACCTACGAGCAGTACTTC.

This chain uses TRBV11-3 with TRBJ2-1, with TRBD2 identical over 10 bases. The CDR3 has 17 residues. In germline, CDR1 is SGHNT, CDR2 YENEEA. With V trimmed by 4 bases and J by 8 bases, 14 bases remained unmatched. CDR3 sequence reads: CASSSLAGLGIAYEQFF. The CDR3 region has the DNA TGTGCCAGCAGCTCACTAGCGGGGCTTGGTATTGCATATGAGCAGTTCTTC.

This clone was counted a few times. The chain links TRBV5-1 to TRBJ2-5, with a possible D match to TRBD2 (5 bases). From germline, CDR1 is SGHRS and CDR2 YFSETQ. Deletions cut 3 bases from V and 5 bases from J, with 11 bases between. CDR3 length: 13 amino acids. The CDR3 protein is CASSWSPGETQYF. CDR3 coding DNA: TGCGCCAGCAGCTGGAGTCCGGGGGAGACCCAGTACTTC.

The rearrangement links TRBV30 to TRBJ2-7, with TRBD1 matching over 9 bases. The CDR3 covers 16 residues. The V gene's germline CDR1 is GTSNPN and CDR2 SVGIG (reference sequence). Trimming took 2 bases from V and 0 from J; bases not matched to a gene: 8. The CDR3 bases are TGTGCCTGGAGTCGAACCGGGACAGGGTACTCCTACGAGCAGTACTTC. As protein: CAWSRTGTGYSYEQYF.

The V and J genes are TRBV6-1 and TRBJ2-5; TRBD1 matches 7 bases. Germline V gives CDR1 MNHNS, CDR2 SASEGT. This CDR3 has 13 amino acids. The ends lost 6 bases at V and 5 bases at J; junction bases unmatched: 6. CDR3 protein: CASSRTGFETQYF. The CDR3 nucleotides read TGTGCCAGCAGCAGGACAGGTTTTGAGACCCAGTACTTC.

This chain connects TRBV5-5 to TRBJ1-3; 7 nucleotides match TRBD1. The V gene's germline CDR1 is SGHKS and CDR2 YYEKEE (reference sequence). The CDR3 has 16 residues. V shed 3 bases and J 0 bases; nucleotides not matched to a gene: 6. The CDR3 is CASSWGTDPSGNTIYF. The CDR3, as DNA: TGTGCCAGCAGCTGGGGGACAGACCCCTCTGGAAACACCATATATTTT.

The chain joins TRBV25-1 to TRBJ2-3; 10 positions agree with TRBD2. The CDR3 totals 17 residues. CDR1 MGHDK and CDR2 SYGVNS come from the germline V gene. With 2 bases clipped from V and 3 bases from J, the junction kept 8 bases outside the gene matches. CDR3 residues: CASSEALGAGGTDTQYF. In DNA, the CDR3 is TGTGCCAGCAGTGAAGCGTTGGGAGCGGGAGGGACAGATACGCAGTATTTT.

The V call is TRBV14, the J call TRBJ1-1; D might be TRBD1 (5 bases). The CDR3 loop spans 15 amino acids. V was trimmed by 6 bases and J by 0 bases, leaving 14 bases between them. Per the germline V gene, CDR1 is SGHDN and CDR2 is FVKESK. The CDR3 sequence: CASSPFDRLNTEAFF. CDR3 DNA: TGTGCCAGCAGTCCATTTGACAGACTGAACACTGAAGCTTTCTTT.

The chain recombines TRBV9 with TRBJ1-1, with 9 nucleotides matching TRBD1. Germline lookup yields CDR1 SGDLS and CDR2 YYNGEE. With V trimmed by 0 bases and J by 5 bases, 8 bases remained unmatched. CDR3 size: 16 residues. CDR3 in DNA: TGTGCCAGCAGCGTAGAGGGGACAGGGTTCAGGACTGAAGCTTTCTTT. This codes for CASSVEGTGFRTEAFF.

V usage is TRBV30 and J usage is TRBJ2-7, with 8 positions matching TRBD2. Germline CDR1 is GTSNPN and CDR2 is SVGIG (reference sequence). The CDR3 loop spans 14 amino acids. V lost 2 bases to trimming and J lost 4 bases; unmatched junction nucleotides: 7. The CDR3 DNA sequence: TGTGCCTGGAGTCTCTTAGCGGGAAATTACGAGCAGTACTTC. Translating gives CAWSLLAGNYEQYF.

The rearrangement links TRBV5-8 to TRBJ1-1, with D unclear. CDR3 length equals 12 residues. CDR1 SGHTS and CDR2 YDEGEE come from the germline V gene. Trimming cost V 6 bases and J 3 bases, with 9 bases left between them. Here the CDR3 DNA reads TGTGCCAGCACCGGGAGTTACACTGAAGCTTTCTTT. Protein: CASTGSYTEAFF.

The V and J genes are TRBV6-1 and TRBJ2-5; the match to TRBD1 covers 7 bases. After removal of 11 bases from V and 5 bases from J, the junction contained 8 bases not matched to a gene. CDR1 is MNHNS and CDR2 is SASEGT in the germline V gene. This CDR3 region has 12 residues. This CDR3 is CACQGGWETQYF. For the CDR3, the DNA is TGTGCCTGCCAAGGGGGCTGGGAGACCCAGTACTTC.

CDR3 nucleotide sequence: TGTGCCAGCAGCCAAGGACTATCGCAAGAGACCCAGTACTTC. Its protein is CASSQGLSQETQYF. V usage is TRBV9 and J usage is TRBJ2-5; a possible D gene is TRBD2 (6 bases). Trimming took 4 bases from V and 2 from J, leaving 12 bases between them. CDR1 and CDR2 (germline): SGDLS, YYNGEE. The CDR3 consists of 14 residues. Combining the CDR3 with reference TRBV9 and TRBJ2-5 gives the whole variable domain DSGVTQTPKHLITATGQRVTLRCSPRSGDLSVYWYQQSLDQGLQFLIQYYNGEERAKGNILERFSAQQFPDLHSELNLSSLELGDSALYFCASSQGLSQETQYFGPGTRLLVL.

The rearrangement links TRBV7-9 to TRBJ1-2; 9 bases fit TRBD1. The CDR3 runs 15 residues. Looked up from germline, CDR1 is SEHNR and CDR2 is FQNEAQ (reference sequence). Trimming at V came to 5 bases and at J to 3 bases, leaving 7 bases not matched to a gene. The CDR3 DNA is TGTGCCAGCAGCGGCCGGACAGGGGAGGACTATGGCTACACCTTC. Protein product: CASSGRTGEDYGYTF. Together with reference TRBV7-9 and TRBJ1-2, the CDR3 gives the full variable domain: DTGVSQNPRHKITKRGQNVTFRCDPISEHNRLYWYRQTLGQGPEFLTYFQNEAQLEKSRLLSDRFSAERPKGSFSTLEIQRTEQGDSAMYLCASSGRTGEDYGYTFGSGTRLTVV.

This clone showed up just a few times. V usage is TRBV5-8 and J usage is TRBJ1-4, with D possibly TRBD1 on 6 matching bases. Trimming pared 7 bases from V and 5 bases from J, leaving 12 bases between. Germline CDR1 is SGHTS and CDR2 is YDEGEE. CDR3 length equals 13 residues. CDR3 sequence (DNA): TGTGCCAGCCTCGACAGGTTAAATGAAAAACTGTTTTTT. Residues: CASLDRLNEKLFF.

Points on this clone: The same CDR3 can be traced to other DNA sequences in this sample. The chain links TRBV7-2 to TRBJ2-5; D is undetermined. The ends were cut back, 5 bases at V and 5 bases at J, with 15 bases in the middle. Germline-derived CDR1 and CDR2 are SGHTA and FQGNSA. This CDR3 region has 14 residues. For the CDR3, the DNA is TGTGCCAGCAGCGTTCTGGCAATGTCGGAGACCCAGTACTTC. Amino acid sequence: CASSVLAMSETQYF.

This rearrangement joins TRBV4-1 to TRBJ1-3; D perhaps matches TRBD1 (5 bases). This CDR3 spans 15 amino acids. Germline V gene data show CDR1 as MGHRA and CDR2 as YSYEKL. V shed 4 bases and J shed 2 bases, with 12 bases lying between them. CDR3 amino acids: CASSRSPGPGNTIYF. CDR3 DNA sequence: TGCGCCAGCAGCCGATCCCCAGGGCCTGGAAACACCATATATTTT.